The source of this T cell receptor (beta chain) is a study of blood T cell repertoires in COVID-19. Study overall: The samples span acute and convalescent COVID-19 from the United States, Italy and Spain. PBMCs, B-cell-depleted T cells, or T cells were the source of the cDNA or gDNA that made up the material.

The length of the CDR3 is 22 residues. Study processing details: Nucleated cell counts were estimated from reference gene primer amplification. Libraries were prepared by immunoSEQ multiplex PCR; TCRdb keeps only in-frame clonotypes and omits some of them. Clonal size and the V and J genes are those of that table, whereas D and trimming came from the DNA. Of approximately 300,000 clones detected, about four fifths appear once; the ten largest clones hold approximately 1.1%. This chain connects TRBV21-1 to TRBJ2-4; whether TRBD1, the table's D call, matches the DNA was not checked. TRBV21-1 is noted as a pseudogene. Specimen: peripheral blood. The sequence was collected from a woman aged 50 to 60 with acute or convalescent COVID-19. This CDR3 reads CASSKNPGQGGLEAAAKNIQYF. The DNA for the CDR3 is TGTGCCAGCAGCAAAAACCCTGGACAGGGAGGGCTAGAGGCGGCAGCCAAAAACATTCAGTACTTC.